This T cell receptor beta chain emerged from a study of blood T cell repertoires in COVID-19. Original data processing: Estimation of nucleated cell counts was performed using reference gene primer amplification. TCRdb keeps only in-frame clones here, not all; method: immunoSEQ multiplex PCR. Clone size and V and J calls were adopted from that table, with D and trimming inferred from the DNA. The repertoire holds 380,000 or so clones, with around 89% as singletons. V lost 1 base and J lost 3; bases outside the gene matches: 4. The V gene's germline CDR1 is MNHNS and CDR2 SASEGT. This CDR3 region has 16 residues.

The sequence was collected from a woman younger than 45 with acute COVID-19. V gene TRBV6-1 combines with J gene TRBJ2-7; 12 bases line up with TRBD1. The sequencing input was PBMCs or T cells enriched from blood (not recorded which). The DNA of the CDR3 is TGTGCCAGCAGTGAAGAGGGACAGGGGGCCTTCTACGAGCAGTACTTC. Amino acid sequence: CASSEEGQGAFYEQYF.